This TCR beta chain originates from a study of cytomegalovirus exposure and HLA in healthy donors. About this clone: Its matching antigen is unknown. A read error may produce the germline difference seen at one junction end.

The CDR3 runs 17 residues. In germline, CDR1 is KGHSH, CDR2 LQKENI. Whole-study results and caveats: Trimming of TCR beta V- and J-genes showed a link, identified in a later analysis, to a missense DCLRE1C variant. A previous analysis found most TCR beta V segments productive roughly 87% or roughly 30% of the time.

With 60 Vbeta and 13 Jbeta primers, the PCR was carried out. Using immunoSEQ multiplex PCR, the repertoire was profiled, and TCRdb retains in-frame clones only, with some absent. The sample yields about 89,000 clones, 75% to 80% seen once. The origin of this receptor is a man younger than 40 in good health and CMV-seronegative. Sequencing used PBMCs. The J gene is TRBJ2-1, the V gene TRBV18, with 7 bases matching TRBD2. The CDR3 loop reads CASSPPSNGRIPNDQFF. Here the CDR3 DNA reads TGTGCCAGCTCACCACCGAGTAACGGGAGGATCCCTAATGACCAGTTCTTC.